The next 15 T cell receptor beta chains were all read from a single sample in a study of blood T cells in healthy people across ages. Next came a second PCR, run for about 7 to 11 cycles, which used a sample-barcoded 5' primer along with a J-beta primer mix. MiXCR was run by TCRdb on the 5' RACE reads, yielding one entry per CDR3 protein. The table lists some 1.4 million distinct CDR3 sequences, roughly 40% of them singletons. Sequences were obtained from blood. The receptor source for this set is a woman younger than 30 in good health.

The chain links TRBV2 to TRBJ2-1, with 11 bases fitting TRBD2. There are 15 residues in the CDR3. Germline V gives CDR1 SNHLY, CDR2 FYNNEI. V dropped 6 bases and J dropped 7; count of bases not matched to a gene: 8. For the CDR3, the DNA is TGTGCCAGCAGGCGTACTAGCGGGGGAAATAATGAGCAGTTCTTC. Residues: CASRRTSGGNNEQFF.

The chain joins TRBV13 to TRBJ2-7; unclear D gene. There are 14 residues in the CDR3. V lost 3 bases, J lost 2 bases, and 11 bases lay in between. Germline assignment: CDR1 PRHDT and CDR2 FYEKMQ (reference sequence). The DNA for the CDR3 is TGTGCCAGCAGCTTGGGCGCAAATACCTACGAGCAGTACTTC. Protein sequence: CASSLGANTYEQYF.

The genes are TRBV6-1 and TRBJ2-6; 7 positions match TRBD1. The CDR3 is 17 residues long. The junction had 8 bases not matched to a gene; V was cut back by 6 bases and J by 0 bases. Germline-derived CDR1 and CDR2 are MNHNS and SASEGT. In DNA, the CDR3 is TGTGCCAGCAGCCTACTTAACAGGGGCTCTGGGGCCAACGTCCTGACTTTC. It specifies CASSLLNRGSGANVLTF.

This clonotype has only a few counts. The chain uses TRBV7-2 and TRBJ2-1; TRBD1 might be the D (6 bases). Germline values: CDR1 SGHTA, CDR2 FQGNSA. V gave up 0 bases and J gave up 3 bases, with 9 bases separating them. CDR3 length: 15 residues. The CDR3 here is CASSLAGAIYNEQFF. The CDR3 DNA sequence: TGTGCCAGCAGCTTAGCGGGGGCGATCTACAATGAGCAGTTCTTC.

As regards this clonotype: One junction end disagrees with the germline gene, perhaps due to a read error. This rearrangement joins TRBV29-1 to TRBJ1-3; D unresolved. Germline V lookup: CDR1 SQVTM, CDR2 ANQGSEA. CDR3 length equals 13 residues. The chain's CDR3 is CSVEVWGGNTIYF. The CDR3 DNA follows: TGCAGTGTTGAGGTCTGGGGAGGAAACACCATATATTTT.

The V call is TRBV7-2, the J call TRBJ2-2; D unclear. Germline V gene sequence: CDR1 SGHTA, CDR2 FQGNSA. This CDR3 contains 12 residues. V lost 3 bases, J lost 9 bases, and 8 bases lay in between. The CDR3 bases are TGTGCCAGCAGCTTTCTGGGCTGGGAGCTGTTTTTT. This sequence encodes CASSFLGWELFF.

V gene TRBV5-6 combines with J gene TRBJ1-1; weak D call: TRBD1 (6 bases). Trimming left V 0 bases short and J 5 bases short, with 20 bases between. This CDR3 comprises 17 residues. Germline V gene lookup returns CDR1 SGHDT and CDR2 YYEEEE. The CDR3 region is CASSLGFAGGAFTEAFF. The CDR3 DNA follows: TGTGCCAGCAGCTTGGGCTTTGCGGGGGGCGCGTTTACTGAAGCTTTCTTT.

V usage is TRBV6-1 and J usage is TRBJ1-2, with D unclear. V dropped 3 bases and J dropped 2 bases, with 13 bases sitting between them. The CDR3 length is 15 residues. The germline CDR1 and CDR2 sequences are MNHNS and SASEGT. CDR3 sequence: CASSEFLGTNYGYTF. DNA for the CDR3: TGTGCCAGCAGTGAGTTCCTCGGCACCAACTATGGCTACACCTTC.

The J gene is TRBJ2-5, the V gene TRBV11-2; 11 bases align to TRBD2. The J call may be wrong; the DNA end is better matched by TRBJ2-7. Germline CDR1 and CDR2: SGHAT and FQNNGV. This CDR3 has 16 amino acids. The CDR3 is CASSQAGTSGLYEQYF. CDR3 nucleotide sequence: TGTGCCAGCAGCCAAGCCGGGACTAGCGGACTCTACGAGCAGTACTTC.

The chain recombines TRBV10-2 with TRBJ2-1; D not resolved. CDR1 is WSHSY, CDR2 SAAADI, per germline. V shed 5 bases and J shed 13 bases, with 18 bases lying between them. The CDR3 length is 13 residues. DNA of the CDR3: TGCGCCAGCAGTTTCGACGGTCGCCTCCGTCAGTTCTTC. It encodes CASSFDGRLRQFF.

The gene calls are TRBV6-5 and TRBJ1-4; no clear D gene. Germline V gives CDR1 MNHEY, CDR2 SVGAGI. The CDR3 runs 12 residues. The ends were cut back, 6 bases at V and 5 bases at J, with 7 bases in the middle. In DNA, the CDR3 is TGTGCCAGCAGCAACACAAATGAAAAACTGTTTTTT. Translation: CASSNTNEKLFF.

This clonotype was observed a few times. The rearrangement joins TRBV4-1 to TRBJ2-3, with a weak D call TRBD1 (6 bases). Deletions cut 0 bases from V and 2 bases from J, with 12 bases between. The CDR3 totals 16 residues. Germline-derived CDR1 and CDR2 are MGHRA and YSYEKL. The CDR3 spells CASSQDRGNPTDTQYF. CDR3 DNA sequence: TGCGCCAGCAGCCAAGACAGGGGAAATCCCACAGATACGCAGTATTTT.

This clonotype has a single count. Since a much larger clone is just one base distant, this may be a read error. The chain recombines TRBV20-1 with TRBJ2-5, with D perhaps assigned TRBD1 or TRBD2 (5 bases each). The J call may be wrong; the DNA end is better matched by TRBJ2-7. Germline assignment: CDR1 DFQATT and CDR2 SNEGSKA (reference sequence). The CDR3 length is 12 residues. The DNA of the CDR3 is TGCAGTATTGGGGACGGGACCTGCGAGCAGTACTTC. Encoded protein: CSIGDGTCEQYF.

V and J are TRBV6-1 and TRBJ2-1; TRBD2 might be the D (7 bases). The CDR3 totals 16 residues. Looked up from germline, CDR1 is MNHNS and CDR2 is SASEGT. Trimming pared 6 bases from V and 8 bases from J, leaving 23 bases between. As DNA, the CDR3 is TGTGCCAGCAGGACCCCCTGGGGGGGCGCATTATATGAGCAGTTCTTC. This translates into CASRTPWGGALYEQFF.

This clonotype was seen a few times. The chain has TRBV5-1 and TRBJ2-5; TRBD1 matches 10 bases. Germline CDR1 SGHRS, CDR2 YFSETQ. The CDR3 contains 16 residues. Trimming at V came to 4 bases and at J to 5 bases, leaving 11 bases not matched to a gene. The CDR3 region is CASSQGQGSEVETQYF. The CDR3 bases are TGCGCCAGCAGCCAGGGACAGGGGAGTGAGGTGGAGACCCAGTACTTC. The full variable domain, with the rest looked up from reference TRBV5-1 and TRBJ2-5, is KAGVTQTPRYLIKTRGQQVTLSCSPISGHRSVSWYQQTPGQGLQFLFEYFSETQRNKGNFPGRFSGRQFSNSRSEMNVSTLELGDSALYLCASSQGQGSEVETQYFGPGTRLLVL.